This T cell receptor (beta chain) derives from a study of T-cell reconstitution after alpha-beta-depleted transplantation in children (dated by TCRdb to 2016 to 2017). About the full investigation: The study quantitatively tracked T-cell immune reconstitution after TCRalphabeta/CD19-depleted allogeneic hematopoietic cell transplantation in children using TCR repertoire profiling.

Library preparation used PCR. Sequencing instrument: Illumina HiSeq 2500. Molecular barcoding was employed in the preparation of TCR libraries, with unique molecular identifiers being used to normalize TCRbeta repertoire quantification. In-frame beta chains were kept once TCRdb had trimmed the public reads at Q25 with fastp and called clones with MiXCR. Rows are combined by CDR3 protein, so each entry shows the most common genes and DNA. In this sample the table shows approximately 230,000 distinct CDR3 sequences, approximately 24% of which occur a single time. Roughly 5% of the sample lies in the top ten. The treatment or condition label on this specimen signifies: allogeneic hematopoietic cell transplantation with graft depleted of TCRalphabeta T cells and CD19 B cells. The children who served as transplant recipients had been given grafts of TCRalphabeta/CD19-depleted allogeneic hematopoietic cells.

Regarding this clonotype: Which antigen it targets is not known. Base qualities are not recorded, but no much larger clone differs from it by a single base.

General study outcomes and caveats: The high TCRbeta diversity at day 60 in some patients was ascribed to recipient T cells and intrathymic progenitors that had survived conditioning. The frequencies of hyperexpanded clones fell over the following months, and after one year, T-cell counts and TCRbeta diversity were mostly attributed to newly produced T cells. About two months after transplant, the apparently early recovery of alphabetaT-cell counts reportedly depended on just several hundred clones that had expanded rapidly and came from non-depleted graft cells.

Its CDR3 holds 16 amino acids, cysteine through phenylalanine. Only the CDR3 region is kept as DNA, spanning 48 bases read in frame from base 1. CDR1 DFQATT and CDR2 SNEGSKA were looked up in the germline V gene (reference sequence). V gives up 0 bases and J gives up 4 bases, and the segment between their germline ends measures 16 bases. The receptor comes from a female patient aged 2-15 years who had a stem cell transplant for congenital amegakaryocytic thrombocytopenia, so the T cells may come from the graft donor. This material consisted of PBMCs, mostly from graft donor cells, taken 360 days after TCRalphabeta/CD19-depleted stem cell transplant. The chain joins TRBV20-1 to TRBJ1-5; TRBD1 might be the D gene, on 5 matching bases. The CDR3 region: CSARDLHGHDNQPQHF. At the DNA level, the sequence is TGCAGTGCTAGAGATCTCCACGGACATGATAATCAGCCCCAGCATTTT.